Presented here are 18 T cell receptor beta chains from one specimen sequenced in a study of shared clonotypes between healthy human individuals. This table comes from immunoSEQ multiplex PCR, and its TCRdb copy is limited to in-frame clones, with some not included. The data hold over 850,000 clones, with roughly 74% observed a single time. The sample taken for sequencing was memory CD4+ T cells from PBMCs. Subset indicated: CD45RA-negative fraction. Source of these receptors: a man between 18 and 35 years old in good health. Some clones in this sample may be carry-over from other donors' samples.

V is TRBV21-1 and J is TRBJ1-5. TRBV21-1 is noted as a pseudogene. The CDR3 has 21 residues. Written as DNA, the CDR3 is TGTGCCAGCAGCACACAAGAGCCCCGGGGCGGGGGTGAAGTTGAAAATCAGCCCCAGCATTTT. The encoded protein is CASSTQEPRGGGEVENQPQHF.

The chain is built from TRBV2 and TRBJ1-2; 7 positions match TRBD1. The CDR3 runs 14 residues. Germline V gene lookup returns CDR1 SNHLY and CDR2 FYNNEI. J gave up 3 bases and V 6 bases, and 7 bases lay outside the gene matches. CDR3 loop: CASRAGQPYYGYTF. CDR3 DNA: TGTGCCAGCAGGGCGGGACAGCCTTACTATGGCTACACCTTC.

This clone came up many times. This chain connects TRBV7-8 to TRBJ2-3; D uncertain. CDR1 and CDR2 (germline): SGHVS, FQNEAQ. This CDR3 region has 14 residues. V was cut by 1 base and J by 3 bases, with 8 bases left in between. The CDR3 DNA reads as TGTGCCAGCAGCTTAGAAAGTCGGACAGATACGCAGTATTTT. This gives the protein CASSLESRTDTQYF.

The chain carries TRBV27 and TRBJ1-2, with a possible D match to TRBD1 (5 bases). Germline assignment: CDR1 MNHEY and CDR2 SMNVEV (reference sequence). This CDR3 region has 13 residues. Trimming removed 0 bases from V and 6 bases from J, with 8 bases in between. CDR3 sequence: CASSLSNRNGYTF. Written as DNA, the CDR3 is TGTGCCAGCAGTTTATCGAACAGGAATGGCTACACCTTC.

The gene calls are TRBV7-2 and TRBJ2-7; tentatively, D is TRBD2 (6 bases). Trimming cost V 5 bases and J 9 bases, with 17 bases left between them. The germline CDR1 and CDR2 sequences are SGHTA and FQGNSA. The CDR3 is made up of 13 amino acids. The CDR3 sequence: CASSPNLGGTQYF. In nucleotides, the CDR3 is TGTGCCAGCAGCCCCAATTTGGGGGGAACGCAGTACTTC.

The rearrangement joins TRBV25-1 to TRBJ1-5; D unclear. Trimming cost V 3 bases and J 4 bases, with 10 bases left between them. This CDR3 spans 14 amino acids. Germline V lookup: CDR1 MGHDK, CDR2 SYGVNS. CDR3 sequence: CASSEAARNQPQHF. In nucleotides, the CDR3 is TGTGCCAGCAGTGAGGCGGCCCGGAATCAGCCCCAGCATTTT.

The chain combines TRBV5-6 with TRBJ2-1; D is unresolved. Germline V gene sequence: CDR1 SGHDT, CDR2 YYEEEE. V was shortened by 0 bases and J by 8 bases, with 12 bases between the two germline ends. The CDR3 runs 14 residues. CDR3 region: CASSLAGPTDEQFF. The CDR3, as DNA: TGTGCCAGCAGCTTGGCCGGGCCCACGGATGAGCAGTTCTTC.

This clone has more than one count but fewer than ten. The V gene is TRBV2, the J gene TRBJ1-1, with D perhaps TRBD1 (6 bases). V gave up 8 bases and J gave up 7 bases, with 14 bases separating them. CDR3 size: 12 residues. CDR1 and CDR2 from the germline V gene are SNHLY and FYNNEI. In DNA, the CDR3 is TGTGCCAGCCTCTGGACAGTAAATGAAGCTTTCTTT. It encodes CASLWTVNEAFF.

The rearrangement uses TRBV6-5 and TRBJ2-1, with TRBD1 as a possible D gene (6 bases). The V gene's germline CDR1 is MNHEY and CDR2 SVGAGI. The ends were cut back, 6 bases at V and 7 bases at J, with 16 bases in the middle. The CDR3 runs 14 residues. Here the CDR3 DNA reads TGTGCCAGCAGACCCTCAGGGGTCAAAAATGAGCAGTTCTTC. Translating gives CASRPSGVKNEQFF.

The rearrangement uses TRBV18 and TRBJ2-5; D gene uncertain. The CDR3 has 12 amino acids. Germline CDR1 is KGHSH and CDR2 is LQKENI. Between the trimmed V and J ends, which lost 3 bases and 4 bases, there was a span of 6 bases. DNA of the CDR3: TGTGCCAGCTCACCGACCACAGAGACCCAGTACTTC. This sequence encodes CASSPTTETQYF.

The table lists this clone with a few counts. The V call is TRBV6-5, the J call TRBJ2-3; a possible D gene is TRBD2 (5 bases). In germline, CDR1 is MNHEY, CDR2 SVGAGI. CDR3 length: 14 amino acids. V was trimmed by 6 bases and J by 0 bases, leaving 10 bases between them. The DNA for the CDR3 is TGTGCCAGCAGACGGACTTCTAGCACAGATACGCAGTATTTT. This encodes CASRRTSSTDTQYF.

The CDR3 sequence: CASSLAGLVSNEQFF. The CDR3 DNA follows: TGCGCCAGCAGCTTGGCAGGACTAGTATCGAATGAGCAGTTCTTC. The chain combines TRBV5-1 with TRBJ2-1; 7 nucleotides match TRBD2. The V and J ends lost 0 bases and 7 bases, in that order; junction bases with no gene match: 7. CDR3 length: 15 amino acids. Germline V gene sequence: CDR1 SGHRS, CDR2 YFSETQ. The full variable domain, its missing parts supplied by reference TRBV5-1 and TRBJ2-1, is KAGVTQTPRYLIKTRGQQVTLSCSPISGHRSVSWYQQTPGQGLQFLFEYFSETQRNKGNFPGRFSGRQFSNSRSEMNVSTLELGDSALYLCASSLAGLVSNEQFFGPGTRLTVL.

About this clone: The sample holds other DNA sequences that translate to the same CDR3. The CDR3 here is CASSRGGLNTEAFF. DNA of the CDR3: TGTGCCAGCAGTAGGGGGGGGTTGAACACTGAAGCTTTCTTT. The chain uses TRBV28 and TRBJ1-1, with D possibly being TRBD1 (6 bases). The V gene lost 5 bases and the J gene lost 0 bases, with 10 bases spanning the gap. CDR3 length: 14 residues. Germline-derived CDR1 and CDR2 are MDHEN and SYDVKM.

The rearrangement uses TRBV15 and TRBJ1-1; unclear D gene. The CDR3 is made up of 14 amino acids. V was pared by 0 bases and J by 0 bases, with 5 bases between. In germline, CDR1 is LNHNV, CDR2 YYDKDF (reference sequence). CDR3 DNA sequence: TGTGCCACCAGCAGAGAAGGAATGAACACTGAAGCTTTCTTT. Its translation: CATSREGMNTEAFF.

This chain joins TRBV5-4 and TRBJ2-7; D is undetermined. The germline V gene has CDR1 SGHNT and CDR2 YYREEE (reference sequence). V was pared by 1 base and J by 0 bases, with 8 bases between. The CDR3 has 14 residues. DNA for the CDR3: TGTGCCAGCAGCTTGTTCGGTAGCTCCTACGAGCAGTACTTC. As protein: CASSLFGSSYEQYF.

This chain uses TRBV11-2 with TRBJ2-5; unclear D gene. Germline V CDR1 and CDR2: SGHAT, FQNNGV. Trimming took 5 bases from V and 2 from J, leaving 0 bases between them. The CDR3 runs 10 residues. The CDR3 DNA reads TGTGCCAGCAGCCAAGAGACCCAGTACTTC. The encoded protein is CASSQETQYF.

This clone was counted only a few times. The V gene is TRBV27, the J gene TRBJ2-1; 13 bases fit TRBD2. The CDR3 loop spans 15 amino acids. The ends lost 6 bases at V and 5 bases at J; junction bases unmatched: 4. Germline V gives CDR1 MNHEY, CDR2 SMNVEV (reference sequence). The chain's CDR3 is CASSRGLAGNNEQFF. CDR3 nucleotide sequence: TGTGCCAGCAGCCGGGGACTAGCGGGGAACAATGAGCAGTTCTTC.

CDR3 bases: TGTGCCAGCAGTTACTGGCGACAGGAGAGGGGGACTGAAGCTTTCTTT. It specifies CASSYWRQERGTEAFF. V and J are TRBV6-5 and TRBJ1-1; tentatively, D is TRBD1 (6 bases). V gave up 1 base and J gave up 5 bases, with 17 bases separating them. Germline lookup yields CDR1 MNHEY and CDR2 SVGAGI. This CDR3 has 16 residues.